The entry below gives a single T cell receptor (beta chain) sequence along with its context. Here immunoSEQ multiplex PCR was the method, and the copy in TCRdb shows in-frame clones only, minus some. The sample yields approximately 210,000 clones, roughly 88% seen once. This sample is part of a study of cytomegalovirus exposure and HLA in healthy donors. This CDR3 comprises 16 residues. Per the germline V gene, CDR1 is SGHRS and CDR2 is YFSETQ. Trimming removed 0 bases from V and 5 bases from J; junction bases left unmatched: 11. The chain has TRBV5-1 and TRBJ2-7, with TRBD1 identical over 7 bases. The sequenced sample was PBMCs. The origin of this receptor is a woman aged 18-35 years in good health and CMV-seronegative. In nucleotides, the CDR3 is TGCGCCAGCAGCTTGGCTCGAGGACAGGCTTCCCACGAGCAGTACTTC. It encodes CASSLARGQASHEQYF.